A selection of T cell receptor beta chains follows, all from one sample in a study of T-cell reconstitution after alpha-beta-depleted transplantation in children. Each CDR3 protein is one row after TCRdb ran MiXCR on the PCR reads. The table lists about 240,000 distinct CDR3 sequences, roughly 26% of them singletons. This specimen consisted of PBMCs, obtained before TCRalphabeta/CD19-depleted stem cell transplant. The receptors originated from a girl aged 2 to 9 with Fanconi anemia, due to receive a stem cell transplant. The CDR3 runs from the conserved cysteine through the conserved F or W. A D gene is named only where the DNA matches it firmly. Some rows have no size entry. The others give once, few or many, or a class for an expanded clone.

v_gene	abundance	j_gene	d_gene	CDR3nt	CDR3aa
TRBV29-1	.	TRBJ2-5	.	TGCAGCGTTGCCGAGTTACAAGAGACCCAGTACTTC	CSVAELQETQYF
TRBV6-5	many	TRBJ2-1	.	TGTGCCAGCAGCCGAACTTTGAGCTCCTACAATGAGCAGTTCTTC	CASSRTLSSYNEQFF
TRBV10-3	many	TRBJ1-5	.	TGTGCCATCAGTGAGCAGGGGAATCAGCCCCAGCATTTT	CAISEQGNQPQHF
TRBV5-1	.	TRBJ2-3	.	TGCGCCAGCAGCTTGGATGGACTGGCAGGGGCAGATACGCAGTATTTT	CASSLDGLAGADTQYF
TRBV20-1	.	TRBJ2-7	.	TGCAGTGCGAGACAGACTACCTACGAGCAGTACTTC	CSARQTTYEQYF
TRBV29-1	.	TRBJ2-5	TRBD2	TGCAGCGTTGAATGGCGACTAGCGGGGGAAGAGACCCAGTACTTC	CSVEWRLAGEETQYF
TRBV7-2	.	TRBJ2-7	TRBD2	TGTGCCAGCAGCTCCTCTAGCGGGGGGGCCTACGAGCAGTACTTC	CASSSSSGGAYEQYF
TRBV10-2	.	TRBJ2-1	.	TGCGCCAGCAGTGTCGCAAACTACAATGAGCAGTTCTTC	CASSVANYNEQFF
TRBV29-1	many	TRBJ2-7	TRBD1	TGCAGCGTTGAAGTCAGGACAGGGGGCGACGAGCAGTACTTC	CSVEVRTGGDEQYF
TRBV4-1	.	TRBJ2-7	.	TGCGCCAGCAGCCAAGAAATCCTAGCGACCTACGAGCAGTACTTC	CASSQEILATYEQYF
TRBV29-1	many	TRBJ2-5	.	TGCAGCGTTAGTCGGGAGACCCAGTACTTC	CSVSRETQYF
TRBV14	many	TRBJ1-5	.	TGTGCCAGCAGCCAAGGTCCTCAGCCCCAGCATTTT	CASSQGPQPQHF
TRBV7-2	.	TRBJ1-1	.	TGTGCCAGCAGCTTAGCGTTTACCAGGAAGAACACTGAAGCTTTCTTT	CASSLAFTRKNTEAFF
TRBV9	.	TRBJ2-3	.	TGTGCCAGCAGCGTAGCTTCTCGCACAGATACGCAGTATTTT	CASSVASRTDTQYF
TRBV7-2	.	TRBJ2-5	.	TGTGCCAGCAGCTTAAGCTCGTTTAGGGGGGTTGAGACCCAGTACTTC	CASSLSSFRGVETQYF
TRBV10-2	.	TRBJ1-1	TRBD1	TGCGCCAGCAGTGAGTCCCTAGGACAGGGGGCTTTGGCGCAAGCTTTCTTT	CASSESLGQGALAQAFF
TRBV29-1	many	TRBJ2-7	.	TGCAGCGGTCTAGACGGTTACGAGCAGTACTTC	CSGLDGYEQYF
TRBV20-1	few	TRBJ2-7	.	TGCAGTGCTAGAGTCATAGATAACCCGACCTACGAGCAGTACTTC	CSARVIDNPTYEQYF
TRBV29-1	.	TRBJ2-7	.	TGCAGCGTTGAAGTGGGCGGCCACCGGGCCTACGAGCAGTACTTC	CSVEVGGHRAYEQYF
TRBV27	many	TRBJ1-1	TRBD1	TGTGCCAGCGGACCGGGACAGCACACTGAAGCTTTCTTT	CASGPGQHTEAFF
TRBV11-2	many	TRBJ2-7	.	TGTGCCAGCAGCTTAGGCGCAAGCTCCTACGAGCAGTACTTC	CASSLGASSYEQYF
TRBV4-1	many	TRBJ1-4	TRBD1	TGCGCCAGCAGCCAGAGGCCGGGACAGATTAATGAAAAACTGTTTTTT	CASSQRPGQINEKLFF
TRBV6-1	few	TRBJ2-3	TRBD1	TGTGCCAGCAGGACGACAGGGTCCCTCACAGATACGCAGTATTTT	CASRTTGSLTDTQYF
TRBV7-2	few	TRBJ2-3	.	TGTGCCAGCAGCTTACTCGGATTCCCAGATACGCAGTATTTT	CASSLLGFPDTQYF
TRBV29-1	few	TRBJ2-1	TRBD2	TGCAGCGTTGTGGGACTAGCGGGTGGCTCCTACAATGAGCAGTTCTTC	CSVVGLAGGSYNEQFF
TRBV15	.	TRBJ1-2	.	TGTGCCACCAGCAGAGATCCCTGGGAAGGAGGAGGCTACACCTTC	CATSRDPWEGGGYTF
TRBV20-1	many	TRBJ2-7	TRBD1	TGCAGTGCTAGCCAGGGGGACGAGCAGTACTTC	CSASQGDEQYF
TRBV20-1	few	TRBJ2-7	.	TGCAGTGCTCGTCGACTCATCAGCTCCTACGAGCAGTACTTC	CSARRLISSYEQYF
TRBV12-5	few	TRBJ2-3	TRBD2	TGTGCTAGTGGCATAGCGGGAGGTCCCACAGATACGCAGTATTTT	CASGIAGGPTDTQYF
TRBV18	.	TRBJ2-7	.	TGTGCCAGCTCACCAATCCACAGGGAGGAGAACGAGCAGTACTTC	CASSPIHREENEQYF
TRBV18	.	TRBJ2-2	.	TGTGCCAGCTCACCTGCGAACGTCCCTTTACGGACCGGGGAGCTGTTTTTT	CASSPANVPLRTGELFF
TRBV7-3	few	TRBJ2-1	TRBD2	TGTGCCAGCAGCGCGACCGGGACTAGCGGGGGGCGGAGCTCCTACAATGAGCAGTTCTTC	CASSATGTSGGRSSYNEQFF
TRBV3-1	few	TRBJ1-1	.	TGTGCCAGCAGCCAATTCCCCGGGAAGGCAGAAGCTTTCTTT	CASSQFPGKAEAFF
TRBV20-1	many	TRBJ2-5	.	TGCAGTGCTAGAGAGGGGGTGGCCAAGACGGCCCAGTACTTC	CSAREGVAKTAQYF
TRBV29-1	.	TRBJ1-2	.	TGCAGCGTTGAAGAGGGCCTCTATGGCTACACCTTC	CSVEEGLYGYTF
TRBV27	many	TRBJ2-1	.	TGTGCCAGCAGCCGGCAGGGGGGAAACAATGAGCAGTTCTTC	CASSRQGGNNEQFF
TRBV20-1	few	TRBJ1-3	.	TGCAGTGCTAGAACCCCGGTCAACGGAAACACCATATATTTT	CSARTPVNGNTIYF
TRBV20-1	many	TRBJ2-1	.	TGCAGTGCTCCACGCCGGGACTCGGGACTTGACAATGAGCAGTTCTTC	CSAPRRDSGLDNEQFF
TRBV7-9	many	TRBJ2-7	TRBD1	TGTGCCAGCACCACGATGGGGGACAGGACCCACGAGCAGTACTTC	CASTTMGDRTHEQYF